This T cell receptor (beta chain) stems from a study of tumor and adjacent non-tumor tissue in lung cancer. This clonotype was recorded at least ten times. After removal of 5 bases from V and 0 bases from J, the junction contained 1 base not matched to a gene. This CDR3 is built from 13 residues. Germline-derived CDR1 and CDR2 are DFQATT and SNEGSKA (reference sequence). This sample's RNA came from whole unsorted tissue. TCRbeta libraries were built with three rounds of nested PCR, modified from ARM-PCR. TCRdb re-called the multiplex PCR reads with MiXCR, one entry per CDR3 protein. The data contain some 200,000 distinct CDR3 sequences, roughly 70% of them seen just once; the ten biggest clones take up approximately 25%.

This clonotype was sampled from a man aged 55 to 69 with non-small cell lung cancer. Sequencing was done on a sample of lung tumor tissue. This sequence joins TRBV20-1 and TRBJ2-3, with 8 bases that match TRBD2. CDR3 nucleotide sequence: TGCAGTGCTGCTAGCGGGAGCACAGATACGCAGTATTTT. It encodes CSAASGSTDTQYF.